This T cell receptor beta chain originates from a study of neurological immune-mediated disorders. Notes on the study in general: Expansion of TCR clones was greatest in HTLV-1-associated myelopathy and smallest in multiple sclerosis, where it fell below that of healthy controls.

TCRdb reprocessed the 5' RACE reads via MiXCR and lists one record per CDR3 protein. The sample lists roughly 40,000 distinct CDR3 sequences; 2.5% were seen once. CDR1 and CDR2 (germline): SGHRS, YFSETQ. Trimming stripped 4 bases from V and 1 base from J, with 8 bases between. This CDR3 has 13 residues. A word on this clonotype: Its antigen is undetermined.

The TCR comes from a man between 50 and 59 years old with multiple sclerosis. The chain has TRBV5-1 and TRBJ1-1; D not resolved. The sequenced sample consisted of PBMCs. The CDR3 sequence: CASSPEANTEAFF. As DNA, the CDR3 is TGCGCCAGCAGCCCGGAAGCGAACACTGAAGCTTTCTTT.